Listed below are T cell receptor beta chains from one sample, sequenced in a study of OX40 agonist ivuxolimab in advanced cancers. Here immunoSEQ multiplex PCR was the method, and the copy in TCRdb shows in-frame clones only, minus some. Here the sample spans about 24,000 clones, 80% to 90% being singletons. This specimen consisted of CD4+ or CD8+ T cells sorted from blood, obtained in a trial of the OX40 agonist ivuxolimab. These receptor sequences come from an adult with an advanced solid tumor such as melanoma, head and neck, liver or kidney cancer. The CDR3 runs from the conserved cysteine through the conserved F or W. Each record gives: V gene, D gene, J gene, clone size, CDR3 length, CDR3 protein, CDR3 DNA. The D gene is left open where the match is weak. Clone size is stated in some rows and not others, as once, few, many or a class when expanded.

V gene: TRBV4-1; D gene: NA; J gene: TRBJ1-2; clone size: NA; CDR3 length: 14; CDR3 protein: CASSQVDVSYGYTF; CDR3 DNA: TGCGCCAGCAGCCAAGTGGACGTCAGCTATGGCTACACCTTC
V gene: TRBV5-1; D gene: NA; J gene: TRBJ2-6; clone size: NA; CDR3 length: 15; CDR3 protein: CASSPTSAGANVLTF; CDR3 DNA: TGCGCCAGCAGCCCGACCTCTGCCGGGGCCAACGTCCTGACTTTC
V gene: TRBV18; D gene: NA; J gene: TRBJ2-1; clone size: NA; CDR3 length: 16; CDR3 protein: CASSRTFESSYNEQFF; CDR3 DNA: TGTGCCAGCTCACGGACATTCGAGAGCTCCTACAATGAGCAGTTCTTC
V gene: TRBV4-1; D gene: TRBD1; J gene: TRBJ2-3; clone size: NA; CDR3 length: 16; CDR3 protein: CASSQEPGQGTDTQYF; CDR3 DNA: TGCGCCAGCAGCCAAGAGCCGGGACAGGGAACAGATACGCAGTATTTT
V gene: TRBV27; D gene: TRBD1; J gene: TRBJ1-5; clone size: NA; CDR3 length: 14; CDR3 protein: CASSRDRGDQPQHF; CDR3 DNA: TGTGCCAGCAGTCGTGACAGGGGTGATCAGCCCCAGCATTTT
V gene: TRBV29-1; D gene: NA; J gene: TRBJ2-3; clone size: NA; CDR3 length: 15; CDR3 protein: CSVCISGLSTDTQYF; CDR3 DNA: TGCAGCGTCTGCATCAGCGGGTTGAGCACAGATACGCAGTATTTT
V gene: TRBV18; D gene: TRBD2; J gene: TRBJ2-7; clone size: NA; CDR3 length: 16; CDR3 protein: CASSALGTSGTYEQYF; CDR3 DNA: TGTGCCAGCTCAGCTCTAGGGACTAGCGGGACCTACGAGCAGTACTTC
V gene: TRBV4-2; D gene: TRBD1; J gene: TRBJ1-3; clone size: NA; CDR3 length: 16; CDR3 protein: CASSRGQVSSGNTIYF; CDR3 DNA: TGTGCCAGCAGCCGAGGACAGGTCAGCTCTGGAAACACCATATATTTT
V gene: TRBV4-2; D gene: NA; J gene: TRBJ2-7; clone size: NA; CDR3 length: 14; CDR3 protein: CASSQGSGWNEQYF; CDR3 DNA: TGTGCCAGCAGCCAAGGCTCGGGGTGGAACGAGCAGTACTTC
V gene: TRBV11-3; D gene: NA; J gene: TRBJ2-1; clone size: NA; CDR3 length: 12; CDR3 protein: CASSSARGEQFF; CDR3 DNA: TGTGCCAGCAGCTCCGCCCGCGGTGAGCAGTTCTTC
V gene: TRBV28; D gene: TRBD2; J gene: TRBJ2-4; clone size: NA; CDR3 length: 15; CDR3 protein: CASSSPAGAGNIQYF; CDR3 DNA: TGTGCCAGCAGTTCCCCGGCGGGAGCGGGAAACATTCAGTACTTC
V gene: TRBV7-2; D gene: TRBD1; J gene: TRBJ2-3; clone size: NA; CDR3 length: 15; CDR3 protein: CASSPGTGLGNTQYF; CDR3 DNA: TGTGCCAGCAGCCCTGGGACAGGGCTCGGGAATACGCAGTATTTT
V gene: TRBV9; D gene: TRBD2; J gene: TRBJ2-5; clone size: NA; CDR3 length: 15; CDR3 protein: CASSSSGGYQETQYF; CDR3 DNA: TGTGCCAGCAGCTCTAGCGGGGGTTACCAAGAGACCCAGTACTTC
V gene: TRBV6-6; D gene: NA; J gene: TRBJ1-1; clone size: NA; CDR3 length: 13; CDR3 protein: CASSYIGGTEAFF; CDR3 DNA: TGTGCCAGCAGTTACATAGGGGGCACTGAAGCTTTCTTT
V gene: TRBV2; D gene: NA; J gene: TRBJ2-4; clone size: NA; CDR3 length: 15; CDR3 protein: CASSPKGLAKNIQYF; CDR3 DNA: TGTGCCAGCAGCCCTAAGGGCCTAGCCAAAAACATTCAGTACTTC
V gene: TRBV5-1; D gene: NA; J gene: TRBJ2-3; clone size: NA; CDR3 length: 16; CDR3 protein: CASSLELGPATDTQYF; CDR3 DNA: TGCGCCAGCAGCTTGGAATTGGGACCAGCCACAGATACGCAGTATTTT
V gene: TRBV28; D gene: NA; J gene: TRBJ2-1; clone size: NA; CDR3 length: 13; CDR3 protein: CASSLVQNNEQFF; CDR3 DNA: TGTGCCAGCAGTTTGGTACAGAACAATGAGCAGTTCTTC
V gene: TRBV19; D gene: NA; J gene: TRBJ1-3; clone size: NA; CDR3 length: 12; CDR3 protein: CASSMAGNTIYF; CDR3 DNA: TGTGCCAGTAGTATGGCTGGAAACACCATATATTTT
V gene: TRBV2; D gene: TRBD1; J gene: TRBJ1-3; clone size: NA; CDR3 length: 15; CDR3 protein: CASSERGTGIATIYF; CDR3 DNA: TGTGCCAGCAGTGAAAGAGGGACAGGGATTGCGACCATATATTTT
V gene: TRBV2; D gene: NA; J gene: TRBJ1-2; clone size: NA; CDR3 length: 14; CDR3 protein: CASGRGGHRSSYTF; CDR3 DNA: TGTGCCAGTGGGAGAGGGGGACACCGCAGTAGCTACACCTTC
V gene: TRBV7-2; D gene: NA; J gene: TRBJ2-7; clone size: once; CDR3 length: 13; CDR3 protein: CASSSRTAGEQYF; CDR3 DNA: TGTGCCAGCAGCTCCCGGACTGCGGGAGAGCAGTACTTC
V gene: TRBV28; D gene: NA; J gene: TRBJ1-6; clone size: NA; CDR3 length: 14; CDR3 protein: CASSEGPYNSPLHF; CDR3 DNA: TGTGCCAGCAGTGAAGGGCCTTATAATTCACCCCTCCACTTT
V gene: TRBV21-1; D gene: NA; J gene: TRBJ2-5; clone size: NA; CDR3 length: 14; CDR3 protein: CASSNDGLGETQYF; CDR3 DNA: TGTGCCAGCAGCAATGATGGACTAGGGGAGACCCAGTACTTC
V gene: TRBV5-1; D gene: TRBD2; J gene: TRBJ2-3; clone size: NA; CDR3 length: 16; CDR3 protein: CASSYATSGPTDTQYF; CDR3 DNA: TGCGCCAGCAGCTACGCGACTAGCGGGCCAACAGATACGCAGTATTTT
V gene: TRBV15; D gene: TRBD2; J gene: TRBJ2-2; clone size: NA; CDR3 length: 16; CDR3 protein: CATSRGGGADTGELFF; CDR3 DNA: TGTGCCACCAGCAGAGGGGGAGGGGCTGACACCGGGGAGCTGTTTTTT
V gene: TRBV11-2; D gene: NA; J gene: TRBJ2-5; clone size: NA; CDR3 length: 16; CDR3 protein: CASTASWDAGRETQYF; CDR3 DNA: TGTGCCAGCACAGCTTCTTGGGACGCGGGCCGAGAGACCCAGTACTTC
V gene: TRBV5-4; D gene: NA; J gene: TRBJ2-1; clone size: NA; CDR3 length: 12; CDR3 protein: CASSDTYNEQFF; CDR3 DNA: TGTGCCAGCTCGGATACCTACAATGAGCAGTTCTTC
V gene: TRBV18; D gene: NA; J gene: TRBJ1-1; clone size: NA; CDR3 length: 15; CDR3 protein: CASSRPPSGQTEAFF; CDR3 DNA: TGTGCCAGCTCTAGACCACCCTCCGGACAGACTGAAGCTTTCTTT
V gene: TRBV6-6; D gene: NA; J gene: TRBJ1-5; clone size: NA; CDR3 length: 14; CDR3 protein: CASSPTLGNQPQHF; CDR3 DNA: TGTGCCAGCAGTCCCACGCTAGGCAATCAGCCCCAGCATTTT
V gene: TRBV6-6; D gene: NA; J gene: TRBJ1-3; clone size: once; CDR3 length: 16; CDR3 protein: CASSNTAPRGRNTIYF; CDR3 DNA: TGTGCCAGCAGCAATACCGCCCCCAGGGGTAGAAACACCATATATTTT
V gene: TRBV6-5; D gene: NA; J gene: TRBJ2-5; clone size: NA; CDR3 length: 14; CDR3 protein: CASSKTADQETQYF; CDR3 DNA: TGTGCCAGCAGTAAGACAGCCGATCAAGAGACCCAGTACTTC
V gene: TRBV25-1; D gene: NA; J gene: TRBJ2-7; clone size: NA; CDR3 length: 13; CDR3 protein: CASSGTGPNEQYF; CDR3 DNA: TGTGCCAGCAGTGGGACGGGGCCAAACGAGCAGTACTTC
V gene: TRBV11-3; D gene: NA; J gene: TRBJ1-6; clone size: NA; CDR3 length: 13; CDR3 protein: CASSFPGSSPLHF; CDR3 DNA: TGTGCCAGCAGCTTCCCAGGGAGTTCACCCCTCCACTTT
V gene: TRBV6-5; D gene: TRBD1; J gene: TRBJ2-7; clone size: NA; CDR3 length: 15; CDR3 protein: CASTSTGGRTYEQYF; CDR3 DNA: TGTGCCAGCACCTCGACAGGGGGACGGACCTACGAGCAGTACTTC
V gene: TRBV18; D gene: NA; J gene: TRBJ1-3; clone size: NA; CDR3 length: 12; CDR3 protein: CASSPPIRAIYF; CDR3 DNA: TGTGCCAGCTCACCACCTATTAGGGCCATATATTTT
V gene: TRBV7-9; D gene: TRBD1; J gene: TRBJ1-5; clone size: NA; CDR3 length: 14; CDR3 protein: CASSPGTDGMTQHF; CDR3 DNA: TGTGCCAGCAGCCCAGGGACAGACGGTATGACCCAGCATTTT
V gene: TRBV5-3; D gene: NA; J gene: TRBJ2-1; clone size: NA; CDR3 length: 11; CDR3 protein: CARSLKSEQFF; CDR3 DNA: TGTGCCAGAAGCCTGAAGAGTGAGCAGTTCTTC
V gene: TRBV10-2; D gene: TRBD2; J gene: TRBJ2-7; clone size: few; CDR3 length: 15; CDR3 protein: CASSGLAGGIGEQYF; CDR3 DNA: TGCGCCAGCAGCGGACTAGCGGGAGGTATAGGCGAGCAGTACTTC
V gene: TRBV6-4; D gene: NA; J gene: TRBJ1-1; clone size: NA; CDR3 length: 14; CDR3 protein: CASSVKTGNTEAFF; CDR3 DNA: TGTGCCAGCAGTGTAAAGACTGGGAACACTGAAGCTTTCTTT
V gene: TRBV5-1; D gene: NA; J gene: TRBJ1-1; clone size: NA; CDR3 length: 15; CDR3 protein: CASSFSGGLNTEAFF; CDR3 DNA: TGCGCCAGCAGCTTTTCCGGGGGGTTGAACACTGAAGCTTTCTTT
V gene: TRBV5-1; D gene: NA; J gene: TRBJ2-7; clone size: NA; CDR3 length: 14; CDR3 protein: CASSLVGPFVEQYF; CDR3 DNA: TGCGCCAGCAGCTTGGTAGGCCCCTTCGTCGAGCAGTACTTC
V gene: TRBV7-9; D gene: TRBD1; J gene: TRBJ2-5; clone size: NA; CDR3 length: 16; CDR3 protein: CASSKEPSTGWETQYF; CDR3 DNA: TGTGCCAGCAGCAAGGAACCCTCGACAGGGTGGGAGACCCAGTACTTC
V gene: TRBV11-2; D gene: NA; J gene: TRBJ2-1; clone size: few; CDR3 length: 15; CDR3 protein: CASSLDRPRVNEQFF; CDR3 DNA: TGTGCCAGCAGCTTAGATCGCCCTAGGGTCAATGAGCAGTTCTTC
V gene: TRBV29-1; D gene: TRBD2; J gene: TRBJ2-7; clone size: medium-sized; CDR3 length: 13; CDR3 protein: CSVPGLACYEQYF; CDR3 DNA: TGCAGCGTCCCGGGACTAGCGTGCTACGAGCAGTACTTC
V gene: TRBV7-8; D gene: NA; J gene: TRBJ2-3; clone size: NA; CDR3 length: 13; CDR3 protein: CASSPGVGDTQYF; CDR3 DNA: TGTGCCAGCAGCCCGGGAGTGGGAGATACGCAGTATTTT
V gene: TRBV28; D gene: NA; J gene: TRBJ2-7; clone size: NA; CDR3 length: 13; CDR3 protein: CASSRTVSYEQYF; CDR3 DNA: TGTGCCAGCAGCAGGACAGTTTCCTACGAGCAGTACTTC
V gene: TRBV4-1; D gene: TRBD2; J gene: TRBJ2-3; clone size: NA; CDR3 length: 17; CDR3 protein: CASSHPSGKVQADTQYF; CDR3 DNA: TGCGCCAGCAGCCACCCTAGCGGGAAGGTTCAGGCAGATACGCAGTATTTT
V gene: TRBV15; D gene: NA; J gene: TRBJ2-7; clone size: NA; CDR3 length: 15; CDR3 protein: CATSINFDSSYEQYF; CDR3 DNA: TGTGCCACCAGCATAAATTTTGACAGCTCCTACGAGCAGTACTTC
V gene: TRBV27; D gene: TRBD2; J gene: TRBJ2-3; clone size: few; CDR3 length: 18; CDR3 protein: CASSRQGRLAGDTDTQYF; CDR3 DNA: TGTGCCAGCAGCCGTCAAGGGCGACTAGCGGGAGACACAGATACGCAGTATTTT
V gene: TRBV9; D gene: NA; J gene: TRBJ2-1; clone size: NA; CDR3 length: 13; CDR3 protein: CASSAASSNEQFF; CDR3 DNA: TGTGCCAGCAGCGCCGCCTCTTCCAATGAGCAGTTCTTC